One and the same sample provided the 30 T cell receptor beta chains below, sequenced in a study of cytomegalovirus exposure and HLA in healthy donors. It was with 60 Vbeta and 13 Jbeta primers that the PCR ran. TCRdb keeps only in-frame clones here, not all; method: immunoSEQ multiplex PCR. The sample holds fewer than 200,000 clones, roughly 84% seen once. Sequencing was done on a sample of PBMCs. These receptors came from a male donor in good health and CMV-seronegative.

The chain is built from TRBV5-1 and TRBJ2-1; 11 bases match TRBD1. This CDR3 spans 14 amino acids. Germline trimming cut 4 bases from V and 8 bases from J; bases unmatched to any gene: 5. Per the germline V gene, CDR1 is SGHRS and CDR2 is YFSETQ. CDR3 in DNA: TGCGCCAGCAGCAAGGGACAGGGGGGCGATGAGCAGTTCTTC. Encoded protein: CASSKGQGGDEQFF. Based on the CDR3 plus reference TRBV5-1 and TRBJ2-1, the full variable domain is KAGVTQTPRYLIKTRGQQVTLSCSPISGHRSVSWYQQTPGQGLQFLFEYFSETQRNKGNFPGRFSGRQFSNSRSEMNVSTLELGDSALYLCASSKGQGGDEQFFGPGTRLTVL.

Points on this clone: Other DNA sequences from this sample encode an identical CDR3 as well. CDR3 nucleotides: TGTGCCAGCAGCTTAGCCGGGAATAGCAATCAGCCCCAGCATTTT. Translating gives CASSLAGNSNQPQHF. V and J are TRBV11-2 and TRBJ1-5; D remains unclear. V shed 1 base and J shed 0 bases, with 7 bases lying between them. The length of the CDR3 is 15 residues. Germline lookup yields CDR1 SGHAT and CDR2 FQNNGV.

To note about this clone: One end of the junction is discordant with germline, which a read error may explain. The J gene is TRBJ2-1, the V gene TRBV15, with a possible D match to TRBD2 (6 bases). CDR1 and CDR2 from the germline V gene are LNHNV and YYDKDF (reference sequence). The length of the CDR3 is 16 residues. The CDR3 DNA reads as TGTGCCACCAGCAGACTATGGGACTCCCATGCAGTGTTCTCGATCTTC. Amino acid sequence: CATSRLWDSHAVFSIF.

CDR3 coding DNA: TGTGCCAGTAGTATAGATGGCAGCCGGGGCACTGAAGCTTTCTTT. It yields the protein CASSIDGSRGTEAFF. The chain employs TRBV19 and TRBJ1-1; no definite D call. The CDR3 sequence is 15 residues long. V was cut by 0 bases and J by 4 bases, with 12 bases left in between. Germline V lookup: CDR1 LNHDA, CDR2 SQIVND (reference sequence).

The chain couples TRBV6-5 to TRBJ1-4, with 8 bases identical to TRBD1. Germline-derived CDR1 and CDR2 are MNHEY and SVGAGI. J gave up 3 bases and V 6 bases, and 3 bases lay outside the gene matches. CDR3 length equals 14 residues. CDR3 amino acids: CASSLGQANEKLFF. The CDR3, as DNA: TGTGCCAGCAGCCTGGGACAGGCTAATGAAAAACTGTTTTTT.

This clone was detected once. A junction end diverges from the germline sequence, so it may reflect a read error. The gene calls are TRBV7-9 and TRBJ2-5; TRBD2 matches 14 bases. The CDR3 is 18 residues long. The germline V gene encodes CDR1 SEHNR and CDR2 FQNEAQ (reference sequence). In DNA, the CDR3 is TGTTCCAGCAGCTTATTTCAGGGACTAGCGGGAGCGGATGAGACCCAGTACTTC. Translation gives CSSSLFQGLAGADETQYF. Full variable domain (rest looked up from reference TRBV7-9 and TRBJ2-5): DTGVSQNPRHKITKRGQNVTFRCDPISEHNRLYWYRQTLGQGPEFLTYFQNEAQLEKSRLLSDRFSAERPKGSFSTLEIQRTEQGDSAMYLCSSSLFQGLAGADETQYFGPGTRLLVL.

The chain combines TRBV6-1 with TRBJ1-2, with TRBD1 matching 10 bases. CDR3 size: 14 residues. Germline V gene sequence: CDR1 MNHNS, CDR2 SASEGT. After removal of 7 bases from V and 4 bases from J, the junction contained 6 bases not matched to a gene. DNA for the CDR3: TGTGCCAGCATTCGACAGGGGGCCAGCTATGGCTACACCTTC. Translation gives CASIRQGASYGYTF.

The rearrangement links TRBV9 to TRBJ2-3; no definite D call. Germline CDR1 SGDLS, CDR2 YYNGEE. The CDR3 is 14 amino acids. The germline V and J ends were trimmed by 3 bases and 0 bases, with 8 bases remaining between them. The CDR3 sequence: CASSAPTSTDTQYF. The CDR3 bases are TGTGCCAGCAGCGCCCCTACTAGCACAGATACGCAGTATTTT.

The V call is TRBV6-1, the J call TRBJ1-2; D gene uncertain. V shed 8 bases and J shed 6 bases, with 16 bases lying between them. The CDR3 contains 13 residues. Germline V lookup: CDR1 MNHNS, CDR2 SASEGT. This CDR3 is CASVPEGLHGYTF. DNA of the CDR3: TGTGCCAGCGTGCCGGAGGGCCTACATGGCTACACCTTC.

DNA for the CDR3: TGTGCCAGCAGCTTTGGAACCGGGACAACCTATGGCTACACCTTC. It is translated as CASSFGTGTTYGYTF. The genes are TRBV7-6 and TRBJ1-2, with a weak D call TRBD1 (6 bases). Trimming removed 3 bases from V and 4 bases from J, with 15 bases in between. The germline V gene has CDR1 SGHVS and CDR2 FNYEAQ. The CDR3 is 15 residues long. Complete variable domain (other parts from reference TRBV7-6 and TRBJ1-2): GAGVSQSPRYKVTKRGQDVALRCDPISGHVSLYWYRQALGQGPEFLTYFNYEAQQDKSGLPNDRFSAERPEGSISTLTIQRTEQRDSAMYRCASSFGTGTTYGYTFGSGTRLTVV.

The J gene is TRBJ2-5, the V gene TRBV5-4; the match to TRBD1 covers 12 bases. The CDR3 extends over 15 amino acids. Germline V lookup: CDR1 SGHNT, CDR2 YYREEE (reference sequence). V shed 4 bases and J 5 bases; nucleotides not matched to a gene: 6. In nucleotides, the CDR3 is TGTGCCAGCAGCCGGGGACAGGGGGCTTGGGAGACCCAGTACTTC. Its protein product is CASSRGQGAWETQYF.

This clone occurred once. The chain links TRBV5-6 to TRBJ1-5, with D tentatively TRBD1 (5 bases). The CDR3 sequence is 14 residues long. V gave up 2 bases and J gave up 6 bases, with 12 bases separating them. Germline V gene lookup returns CDR1 SGHDT and CDR2 YYEEEE. The CDR3 sequence is CASSLRGSGQPQHF. DNA of the CDR3: TGTGCCAGCAGCTTACGGGGGTCGGGTCAGCCCCAGCATTTT.

V usage is TRBV4-1 and J usage is TRBJ1-3, with 12 bases lining up with TRBD1. V was clipped by 1 base and J by 2 bases; unmatched bases: 3. The length of the CDR3 is 17 residues. CDR1 and CDR2 from the germline V gene are MGHRA and YSYEKL. The CDR3 loop reads CASSQAGQGATGNTIYF. In nucleotides, the CDR3 is TGCGCCAGCAGCCAAGCGGGACAGGGGGCCACTGGAAACACCATATATTTT.

In its sample, this clone was seen once. The chain recombines TRBV6-1 with TRBJ1-5; D not certain. CDR3 length equals 15 residues. CDR1 is MNHNS, CDR2 SASEGT, per germline. Deletions cut 0 bases from V and 0 bases from J, with 6 bases between. The CDR3 is CASSEASSSNQPQHF. Here the CDR3 DNA reads TGTGCCAGCAGTGAAGCGTCGTCTAGCAATCAGCCCCAGCATTTT.

This clone was detected once. Germline is not matched at one junction end, which may reflect a read error. V and J are TRBV7-9 and TRBJ2-7; the D call may be TRBD1 or TRBD2 (6 bases each). CDR1 is SEHNR, CDR2 FQNEAQ, per germline (reference sequence). The CDR3 sequence is 12 residues long. For the CDR3, the DNA is TGTTCCAGCAGCTTAGCGGACAGTGCGCAGTACTTC. Its translation is CSSSLADSAQYF.

The rearrangement joins TRBV2 to TRBJ2-1; no clear D. The CDR3 extends over 12 amino acids. Trimming shortened V by 5 bases and J by 4 bases, and 6 bases separated the two germline ends. The germline V gene encodes CDR1 SNHLY and CDR2 FYNNEI. The CDR3 bases are TGTGCCAGCAGTCTTATATACAATGAGCAGTTCTTC. Translated: CASSLIYNEQFF.

This rearrangement joins TRBV7-2 to TRBJ1-2, with 8 bases identical to TRBD1. CDR1 is SGHTA and CDR2 is FQGNSA in the germline V gene. The CDR3 extends over 13 amino acids. Trimming removed 7 bases from V and 4 bases from J; junction bases left unmatched: 5. CDR3: CASIDRGVYGYTF. The CDR3 DNA reads as TGTGCCAGCATCGACAGGGGAGTCTATGGCTACACCTTC.

This CDR3 is CASSPKTGATNTGELFF. Written as DNA, the CDR3 is TGTGCCAGCAGCCCCAAGACAGGGGCGACGAACACCGGGGAGCTGTTTTTT. V is TRBV11-2 and J is TRBJ2-2; 8 bases agree with TRBD1. The CDR3 runs 17 residues. CDR1 is SGHAT and CDR2 is FQNNGV in the germline V gene. The V segment lost 5 bases and the J segment 0 bases; nucleotides outside the gene matches: 8.

V usage is TRBV20-1 and J usage is TRBJ2-3; D is ambiguous. V lost 1 base to trimming and J lost 8 bases, with 7 bases between them. The CDR3 covers 11 residues. Germline CDR1 is DFQATT and CDR2 is SNEGSKA (reference sequence). The CDR3 DNA is TGCAGTGCTAGAGTCGGTCGTACGCAGTATTTT. It encodes CSARVGRTQYF.

V usage is TRBV5-5 and J usage is TRBJ2-7, with D uncertain. Germline V CDR1 and CDR2: SGHKS, YYEKEE (reference sequence). V shed 4 bases and J shed 2 bases, with 4 bases lying between them. The CDR3 spans 11 residues. CDR3 bases: TGTGCCAGCAGCCCCGCCTACGAGCAGTACTTC. This gives the protein CASSPAYEQYF.

The chain uses TRBV29-1 and TRBJ2-7; 7 nucleotides align to TRBD1. The germline CDR1 and CDR2 sequences are SQVTM and ANQGSEA. Trimming cost V 7 bases and J 3 bases; bases outside gene matches: 9. The CDR3 runs to 13 residues. The CDR3 protein is CSGAEDRNYEQYF. As DNA, the CDR3 is TGCAGCGGTGCTGAGGACAGGAACTACGAGCAGTACTTC.

The chain carries TRBV9 and TRBJ1-2; 7 positions agree with TRBD1. J gave up 8 bases and V 2 bases, and 6 bases lay outside the gene matches. Germline loops: CDR1 SGDLS, CDR2 YYNGEE. The CDR3 is 13 residues long. CDR3 coding DNA: TGTGCCAGCAGCGTCGACAGGGTCCAAGGCTACACCTTC. Translation gives CASSVDRVQGYTF.

This chain connects TRBV28 to TRBJ1-5, with 8 nucleotides matching TRBD1. The CDR3 has 15 amino acids. CDR1 and CDR2 from the germline V gene are MDHEN and SYDVKM. V shed 4 bases, J shed 3 bases, and the junction held 5 bases outside the gene matches. The chain's CDR3 is CASSSPTGVNQPQHF. The CDR3 region has the DNA TGTGCCAGCAGTTCGCCGACAGGGGTCAATCAGCCCCAGCATTTT.

The chain carries TRBV4-2 and TRBJ2-7; D not certain. Germline V gene data show CDR1 as LGHNA and CDR2 as YNFKEQ. Trimming pared 3 bases from V and 0 bases from J, leaving 9 bases between. The CDR3 spans 14 residues. The CDR3 reads CASSHDLGSYEQYF. The DNA for the CDR3 is TGTGCCAGCAGCCACGACTTAGGCTCCTACGAGCAGTACTTC.

The rearrangement joins TRBV11-2 to TRBJ2-1; no definite D call. Germline V gene lookup returns CDR1 SGHAT and CDR2 FQNNGV. The V gene lost 7 bases and the J gene lost 5 bases, with 12 bases spanning the gap. The CDR3 runs 13 residues. CDR3 in amino acids: CASTHYTNNEQFF. CDR3 nucleotides: TGTGCCAGCACCCACTATACAAACAATGAGCAGTTCTTC. The whole variable domain, remainder taken from reference TRBV11-2 and TRBJ2-1, is EAGVAQSPRYKIIEKRQSVAFWCNPISGHATLYWYQQILGQGPKLLIQFQNNGVVDDSQLPKDRFSAERLKGVDSTLKIQPAKLEDSAVYLCASTHYTNNEQFFGPGTRLTVL.

V gene TRBV6-5 combines with J gene TRBJ1-3; TRBD1 aligns across 7 bases. Losses at the gene ends were 5 bases for V and 9 bases for J; bases not matched to a gene: 10. The germline V gene encodes CDR1 MNHEY and CDR2 SVGAGI. The CDR3 is 14 residues long. In nucleotides, the CDR3 is TGTGCCAGCAGTGATCAGGGGGGCCGTGGCACCATATATTTT. It specifies CASSDQGGRGTIYF.

The rearrangement joins TRBV7-3 to TRBJ2-5; 10 bases fit TRBD1. V shed 2 bases, J shed 5 bases, and the junction held 5 bases outside the gene matches. The CDR3 has 15 amino acids. Germline V gene lookup returns CDR1 SGHTA and CDR2 FQGTGA. The DNA for the CDR3 is TGTGCCAGCAGCTTAGGAGGACAGGGGGTGGAGACCCAGTACTTC. Protein: CASSLGGQGVETQYF.

This clone was seen only a few times. In DNA form, the CDR3 reads TGTGCCAGCGGGACAGGGGCAGATACGCAGTATTTT. This codes for CASGTGADTQYF. The chain couples TRBV5-8 to TRBJ2-3, with 10 bases that match TRBD1. The CDR3 is 12 residues long. Germline loops: CDR1 SGHTS, CDR2 YDEGEE. V shed 7 bases and J 4 bases; nucleotides not matched to a gene: 0.

The chain joins TRBV7-9 to TRBJ2-3; D gene uncertain. The V end lost 8 bases, the J end lost 1 base, and 10 bases lay between the germline ends. The CDR3 sequence is 13 residues long. Germline V lookup: CDR1 SEHNR, CDR2 FQNEAQ (reference sequence). CDR3: CASSVLGTDTQYF. In DNA form, the CDR3 reads TGTGCCAGCTCAGTCCTAGGCACAGATACGCAGTATTTT.

This sequence joins TRBV9 and TRBJ2-1, with D perhaps matching TRBD2 (7 bases). The germline V gene encodes CDR1 SGDLS and CDR2 YYNGEE. There are 17 residues in the CDR3. Trimming pared 0 bases from V and 3 bases from J, leaving 16 bases between. The chain's CDR3 is CASSVAIRGGGYNEQFF. CDR3 bases: TGTGCCAGCAGCGTAGCAATTAGGGGGGGCGGCTACAATGAGCAGTTCTTC.